The entry below describes one T cell receptor (beta chain). The CDR3 runs 11 residues. Germline V CDR1 and CDR2: SEHNR, FQNEAQ (reference sequence). V was trimmed by 1 base and J by 10 bases, leaving 4 bases between them. Profiled with immunoSEQ multiplex PCR; TCRdb holds only in-frame clones, not every one. The sample records about 170,000 clones, approximately 86% being singletons. This entry belongs to a study of blood T cell repertoires in COVID-19. Study-level background: Sample material is recorded as cDNA or gDNA derived from T cells, B-cell-depleted T cells, or PBMCs.

This receptor was obtained from a woman aged 80 or over in a cohort sampled during active or convalescent COVID-19. Sequencing was performed on peripheral blood. This chain uses TRBV7-9 with TRBJ1-4; D remains unclear. CDR3 in DNA: TGTGCCAGCAGCTTAGGAGGAAAACTGTTTTTT. As protein: CASSLGGKLFF.